This T cell receptor (beta chain) was profiled in a study of post-analysis software for immune sequencing data. Study background: Multiple sclerosis in the patients followed relapsing-remitting, secondary progressive and progressive-relapsing courses.

Tagging with unique molecular identifiers was a feature of the TCR beta cDNA libraries. T cells numbering 1 to 10 million yielded cDNA molecules that totaled about 500,000. TCRdb reanalysed the PCR reads using MiXCR and keeps one entry per CDR3 protein. Seen here are about 380,000 distinct CDR3 sequences, less than 35% observed once, and the top ten hold 13%. Trimming cost V 1 base and J 3 bases; bases outside gene matches: 3. The length of the CDR3 is 15 residues. In germline, CDR1 is SGHTA, CDR2 FQGTGA. Study-wide results and caveats: Normalized Chao1 diversity in multiple sclerosis patients fell significantly below that of controls. Those samples that were prepared in the same batch co-clustered strongly by F measure. Higher frequency in patients than in controls was seen for roughly five TRBV segments, with TRBV5-6, TRBV5-1 and TRBV20-1 among them.

On this clonotype: The target antigen is unknown.

The sequence derives from a girl aged 10 to 17 with multiple sclerosis. Sequenced sample: blood. The chain joins TRBV7-3 to TRBJ2-3; 8 nucleotides match TRBD2. The CDR3 coding sequence is TGTGCCAGCAGCTTAATGGGACTAGGAACAGATACGCAGTATTTT. Translation gives CASSLMGLGTDTQYF.